This T cell receptor beta chain was sequenced in a study of blood T cell repertoires in COVID-19. This CDR3 is built from 13 residues. CDR1 and CDR2 (germline): KGHSH, LQKENI. Trimming took 3 bases from V and 4 from J, leaving 10 bases between them. Measured with immunoSEQ multiplex PCR; TCRdb has only the in-frame clones, and not every one. The profile shows roughly 150,000 clones, over 70% of them singletons. The material sequenced was peripheral blood. The genes are TRBV18 and TRBJ2-7, with D possibly matching TRBD2 (6 bases). The clonotype was recovered from a man aged 55 to 69 with acute or convalescent COVID-19. CDR3 bases: TGTGCCAGCTCACCCGCCAGCGGGTACGAGCAGTACTTC. It translates to CASSPASGYEQYF.